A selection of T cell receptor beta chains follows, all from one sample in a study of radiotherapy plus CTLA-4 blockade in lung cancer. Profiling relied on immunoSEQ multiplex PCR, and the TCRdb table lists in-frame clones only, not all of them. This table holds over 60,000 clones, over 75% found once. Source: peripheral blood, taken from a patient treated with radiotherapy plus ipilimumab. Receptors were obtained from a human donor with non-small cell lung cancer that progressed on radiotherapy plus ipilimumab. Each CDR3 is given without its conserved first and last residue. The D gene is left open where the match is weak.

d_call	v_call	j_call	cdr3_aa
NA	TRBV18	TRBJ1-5	ASSPFDPGRGQPQH
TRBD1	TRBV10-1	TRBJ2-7	ASSESQGALREQY
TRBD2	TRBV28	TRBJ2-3	ASSLTSGSRNTQY
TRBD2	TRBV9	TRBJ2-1	ASSVRSGISSYNEQF
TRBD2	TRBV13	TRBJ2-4	ASSPRLARIQY
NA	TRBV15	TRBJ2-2	ATSGGLSTGELF
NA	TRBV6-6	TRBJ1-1	ASSSGAEAF
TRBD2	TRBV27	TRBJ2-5	ASSPRGLAGGPRGETQY
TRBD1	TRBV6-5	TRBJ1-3	ASSPRDRPNTIY
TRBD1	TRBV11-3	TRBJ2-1	ASSDRVSGSEQF
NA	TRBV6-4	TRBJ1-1	ASRVGGENTEAF
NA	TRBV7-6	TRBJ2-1	ASSSDNQDVHEQF
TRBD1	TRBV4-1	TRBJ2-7	ASSQAPGQGSYEQY
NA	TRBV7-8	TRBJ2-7	ASSLENPNYEQY
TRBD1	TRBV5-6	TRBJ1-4	ASSLRGTGYEKLF
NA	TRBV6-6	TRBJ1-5	ASSKRESEPQH
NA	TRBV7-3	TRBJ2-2	ASSPSGLHTGELF
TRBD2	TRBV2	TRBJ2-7	ASSQGLAGTYEQY
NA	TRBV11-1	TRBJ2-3	ASSLRATSTDTQY
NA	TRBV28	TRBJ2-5	ASSRPLGQETQY
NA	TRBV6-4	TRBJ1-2	ASSAIRGTNYGYT
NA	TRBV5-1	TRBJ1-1	ASSDGRGATEAF
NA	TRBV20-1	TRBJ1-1	SAKTETEAF
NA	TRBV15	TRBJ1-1	ATSTSLGGRMNTEAF
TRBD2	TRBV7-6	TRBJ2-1	ASSLGQGLAEGNEQF
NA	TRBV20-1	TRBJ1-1	SARAGPEAF
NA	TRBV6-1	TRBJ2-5	ASSEFAGILQETQY
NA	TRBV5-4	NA	ASSSEDSSYEQY
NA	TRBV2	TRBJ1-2	ASRSLAYGYT
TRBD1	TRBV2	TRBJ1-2	ASSAGTDYGYT
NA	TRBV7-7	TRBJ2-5	ASSSSTGSRETQY
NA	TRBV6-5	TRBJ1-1	ASSASGAGTEAF
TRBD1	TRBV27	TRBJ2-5	ASSPRQGYQETQY
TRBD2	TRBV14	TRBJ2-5	ASSPPGLAGTTQY
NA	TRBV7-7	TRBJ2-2	ASSPAGSRSGELF
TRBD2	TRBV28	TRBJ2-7	ASNLKRGSFYEQY
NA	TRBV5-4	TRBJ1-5	ASSSQGSNQPQH
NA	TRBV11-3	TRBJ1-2	ASSFLDKANYGYT
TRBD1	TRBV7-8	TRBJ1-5	ASSLVGTGLSNQPQH
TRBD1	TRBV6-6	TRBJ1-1	ASSNRGHTEAF
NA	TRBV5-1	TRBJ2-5	ASHQGSGAGVAETQY
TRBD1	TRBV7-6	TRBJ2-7	ASSPRTGVPYEQY
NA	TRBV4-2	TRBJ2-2	ASSQPIGVNTGELF
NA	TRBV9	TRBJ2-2	ASSPHTGELF
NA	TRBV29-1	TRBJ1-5	SASGKDQPQH
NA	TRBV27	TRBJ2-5	ASSPRGGETQY
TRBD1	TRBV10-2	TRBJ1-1	ASTIDRGTEAF
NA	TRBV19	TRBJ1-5	ASSIIPITGQQPQH
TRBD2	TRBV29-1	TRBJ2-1	SVGMAGGGEQF
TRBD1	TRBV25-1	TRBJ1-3	ASLKQGANGNTIY
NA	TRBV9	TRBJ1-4	ASSAGGEKLF
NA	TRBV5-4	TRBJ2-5	ASSPAQGSYQETQY
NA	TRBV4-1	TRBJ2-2	ASSQVSASGTGELF
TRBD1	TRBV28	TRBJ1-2	ASSFGQGKYGYT
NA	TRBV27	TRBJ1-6	ASSFSNSPLH
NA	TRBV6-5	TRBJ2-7	ASQYGTDSYEQY
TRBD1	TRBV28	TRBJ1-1	ASSLDLAGGRGTEAF
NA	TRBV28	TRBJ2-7	ASSLVWPSYEQY